A single sample is the source of the 2 T cell receptor beta chains below, sequenced in a study of cytomegalovirus exposure and HLA in healthy donors. PCR was performed using 60 Vbeta and 13 Jbeta primers. The protocol was immunoSEQ multiplex PCR, while the TCRdb copy is restricted to in-frame clones and leaves out a portion. There are under 150,000 clones in the sample; roughly 84% occur only once, and more than 2% lies in the top ten. Sequencing used PBMCs. Every receptor here comes from a boy aged 2 to 10 in good health and CMV-seronegative.

This chain's CDR3 is CSAYWGVYNEQFF. The CDR3 region has the DNA TGCAGCGCCTACTGGGGGGTTTACAATGAGCAGTTCTTC. The rearrangement uses TRBV29-1 and TRBJ2-1; maybe TRBD2 (6 bases). Trimming removed 7 bases from V and 4 bases from J, with 14 bases in between. The CDR3 runs 13 residues. Germline CDR1 reads SQVTM; CDR2 reads ANQGSEA.

This clone was found once. This chain uses TRBV7-3 with TRBJ2-2, with 7 bases that match TRBD1. Losses at the gene ends were 1 base for V and 7 bases for J; bases not matched to a gene: 12. Germline V CDR1 and CDR2: SGHTA, FQGTGA. The CDR3 sequence is 17 residues long. CDR3 residues: CASSLKWYRGKGGELFF. The CDR3 bases are TGTGCCAGCAGCTTAAAATGGTACAGGGGAAAGGGCGGGGAGCTGTTTTTT.